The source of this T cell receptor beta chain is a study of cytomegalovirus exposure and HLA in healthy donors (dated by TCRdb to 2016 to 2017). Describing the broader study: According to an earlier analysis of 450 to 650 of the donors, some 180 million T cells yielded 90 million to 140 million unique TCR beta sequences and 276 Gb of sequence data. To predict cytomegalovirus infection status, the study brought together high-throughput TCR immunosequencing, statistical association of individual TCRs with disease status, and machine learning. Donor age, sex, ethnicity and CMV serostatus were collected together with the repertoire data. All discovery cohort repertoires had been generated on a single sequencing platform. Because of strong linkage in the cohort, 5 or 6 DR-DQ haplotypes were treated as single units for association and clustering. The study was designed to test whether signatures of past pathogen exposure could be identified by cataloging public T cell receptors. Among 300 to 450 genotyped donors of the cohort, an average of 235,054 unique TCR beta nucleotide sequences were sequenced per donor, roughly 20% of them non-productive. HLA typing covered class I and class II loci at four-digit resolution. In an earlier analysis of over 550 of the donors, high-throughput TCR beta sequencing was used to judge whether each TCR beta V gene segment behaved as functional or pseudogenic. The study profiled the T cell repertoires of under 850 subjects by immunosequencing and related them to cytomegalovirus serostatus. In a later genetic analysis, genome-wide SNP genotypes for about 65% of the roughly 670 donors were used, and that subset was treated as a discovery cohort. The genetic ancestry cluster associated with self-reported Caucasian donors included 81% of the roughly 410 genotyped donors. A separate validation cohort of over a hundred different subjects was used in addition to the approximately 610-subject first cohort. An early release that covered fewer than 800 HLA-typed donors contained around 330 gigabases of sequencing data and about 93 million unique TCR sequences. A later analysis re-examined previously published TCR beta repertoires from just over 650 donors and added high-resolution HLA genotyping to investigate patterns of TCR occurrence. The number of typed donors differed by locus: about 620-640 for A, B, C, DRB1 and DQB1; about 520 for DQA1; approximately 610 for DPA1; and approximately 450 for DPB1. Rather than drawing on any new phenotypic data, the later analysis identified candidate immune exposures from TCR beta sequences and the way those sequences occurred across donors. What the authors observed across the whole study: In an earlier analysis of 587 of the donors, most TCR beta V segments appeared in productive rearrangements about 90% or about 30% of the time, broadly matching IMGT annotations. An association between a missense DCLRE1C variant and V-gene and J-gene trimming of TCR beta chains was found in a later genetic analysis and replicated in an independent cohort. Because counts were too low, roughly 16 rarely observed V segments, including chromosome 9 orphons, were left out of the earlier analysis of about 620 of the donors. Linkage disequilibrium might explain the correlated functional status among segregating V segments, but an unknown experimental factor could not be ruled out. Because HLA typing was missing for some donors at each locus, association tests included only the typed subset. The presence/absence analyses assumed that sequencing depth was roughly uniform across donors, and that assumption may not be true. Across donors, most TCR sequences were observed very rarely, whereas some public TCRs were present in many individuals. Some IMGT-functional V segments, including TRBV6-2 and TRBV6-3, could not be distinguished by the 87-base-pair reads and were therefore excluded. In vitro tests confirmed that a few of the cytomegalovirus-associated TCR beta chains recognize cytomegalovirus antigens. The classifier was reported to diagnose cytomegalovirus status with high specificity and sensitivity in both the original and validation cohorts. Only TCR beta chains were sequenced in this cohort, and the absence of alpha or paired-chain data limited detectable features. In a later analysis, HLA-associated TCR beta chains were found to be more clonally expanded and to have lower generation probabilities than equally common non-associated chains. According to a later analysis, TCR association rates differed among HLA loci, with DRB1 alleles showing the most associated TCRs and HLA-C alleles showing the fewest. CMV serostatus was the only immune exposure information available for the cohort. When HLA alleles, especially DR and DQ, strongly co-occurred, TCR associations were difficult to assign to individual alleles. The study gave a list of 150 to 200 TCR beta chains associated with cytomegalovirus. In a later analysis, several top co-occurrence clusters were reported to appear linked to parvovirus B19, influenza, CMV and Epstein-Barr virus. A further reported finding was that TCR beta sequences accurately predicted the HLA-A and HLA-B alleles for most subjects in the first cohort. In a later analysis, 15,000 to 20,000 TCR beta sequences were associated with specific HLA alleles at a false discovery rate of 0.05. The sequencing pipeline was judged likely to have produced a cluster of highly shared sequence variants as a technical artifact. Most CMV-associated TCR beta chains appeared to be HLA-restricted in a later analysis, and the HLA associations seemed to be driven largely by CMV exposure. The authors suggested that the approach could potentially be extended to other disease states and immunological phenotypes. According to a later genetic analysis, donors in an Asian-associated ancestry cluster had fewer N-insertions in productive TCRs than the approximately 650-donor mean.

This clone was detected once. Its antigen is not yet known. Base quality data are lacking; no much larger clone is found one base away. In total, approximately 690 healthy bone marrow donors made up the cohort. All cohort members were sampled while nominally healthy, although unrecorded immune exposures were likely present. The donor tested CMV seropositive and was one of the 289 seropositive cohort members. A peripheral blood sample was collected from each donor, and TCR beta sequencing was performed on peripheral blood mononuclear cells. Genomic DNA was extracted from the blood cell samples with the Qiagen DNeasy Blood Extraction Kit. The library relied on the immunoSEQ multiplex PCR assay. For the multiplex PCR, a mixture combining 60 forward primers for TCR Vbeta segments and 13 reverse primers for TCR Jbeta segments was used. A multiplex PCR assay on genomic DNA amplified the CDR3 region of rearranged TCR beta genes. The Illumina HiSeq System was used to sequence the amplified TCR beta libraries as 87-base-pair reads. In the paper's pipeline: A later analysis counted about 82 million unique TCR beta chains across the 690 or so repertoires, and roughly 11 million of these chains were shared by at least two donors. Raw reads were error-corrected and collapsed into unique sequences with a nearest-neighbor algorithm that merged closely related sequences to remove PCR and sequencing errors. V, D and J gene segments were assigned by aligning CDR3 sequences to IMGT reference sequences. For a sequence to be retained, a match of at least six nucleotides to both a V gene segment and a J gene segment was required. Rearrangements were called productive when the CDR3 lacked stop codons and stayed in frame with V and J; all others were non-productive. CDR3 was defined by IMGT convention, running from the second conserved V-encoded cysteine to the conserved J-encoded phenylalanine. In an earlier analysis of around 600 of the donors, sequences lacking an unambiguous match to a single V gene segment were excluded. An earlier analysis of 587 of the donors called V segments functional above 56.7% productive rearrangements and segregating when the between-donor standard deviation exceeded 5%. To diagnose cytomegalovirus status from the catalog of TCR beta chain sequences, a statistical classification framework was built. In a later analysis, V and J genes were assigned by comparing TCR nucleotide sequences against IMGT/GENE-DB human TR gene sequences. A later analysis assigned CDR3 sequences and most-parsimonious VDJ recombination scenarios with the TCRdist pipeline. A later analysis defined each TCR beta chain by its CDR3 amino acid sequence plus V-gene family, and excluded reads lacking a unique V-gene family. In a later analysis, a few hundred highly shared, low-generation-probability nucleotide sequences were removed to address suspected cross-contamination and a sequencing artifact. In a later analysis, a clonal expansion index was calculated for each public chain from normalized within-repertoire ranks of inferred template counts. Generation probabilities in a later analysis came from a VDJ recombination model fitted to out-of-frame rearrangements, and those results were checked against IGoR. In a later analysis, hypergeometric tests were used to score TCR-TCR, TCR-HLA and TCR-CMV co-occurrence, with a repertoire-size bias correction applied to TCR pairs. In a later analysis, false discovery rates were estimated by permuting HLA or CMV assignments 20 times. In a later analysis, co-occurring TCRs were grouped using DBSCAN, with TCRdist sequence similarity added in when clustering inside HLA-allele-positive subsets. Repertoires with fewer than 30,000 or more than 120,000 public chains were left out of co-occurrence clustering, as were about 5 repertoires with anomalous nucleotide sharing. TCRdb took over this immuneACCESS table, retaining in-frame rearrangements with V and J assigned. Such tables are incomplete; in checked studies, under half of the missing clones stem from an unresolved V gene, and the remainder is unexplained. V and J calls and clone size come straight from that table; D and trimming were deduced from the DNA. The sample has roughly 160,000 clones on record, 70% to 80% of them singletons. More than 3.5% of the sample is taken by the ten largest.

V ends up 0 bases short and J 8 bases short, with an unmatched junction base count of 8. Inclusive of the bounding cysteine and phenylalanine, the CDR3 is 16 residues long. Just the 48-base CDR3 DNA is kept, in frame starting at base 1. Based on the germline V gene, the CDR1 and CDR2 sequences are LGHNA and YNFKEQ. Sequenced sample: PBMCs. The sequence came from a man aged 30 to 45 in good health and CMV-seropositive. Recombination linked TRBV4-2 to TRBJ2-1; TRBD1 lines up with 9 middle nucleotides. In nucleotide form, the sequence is TGTGCCAGCAGCCAAGATGTTACAGGGGGCACAGATGAGCAGTTCTTC. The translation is CASSQDVTGGTDEQFF.